Below, 22 T cell receptor beta chains from the same sample are listed, as sequenced in a study of STAT3 mutations in large granular lymphocyte leukemia. Study results and limitations: At least one immunodominant TCR beta clonotype appeared in every T-cell large granular lymphocyte leukemia patient.

Method: immunoSEQ multiplex PCR; TCRdb's copy keeps in-frame clones and lacks some. The table lists tens of thousands of clones, roughly 77% of them singletons. These receptors' antigens are unknown. Specimen: PBMCs. Receptor source: a human donor with T large granular lymphocyte leukemia. Some clones in this sample may be carry-over from other donors' samples.

Here the CDR3 DNA reads TGCGCCAGCAGCTTGCTGGAGATCAATGAGCAGTTCTTC. Protein product: CASSLLEINEQFF. The chain joins TRBV5-1 to TRBJ2-1; D is unclear. The CDR3 totals 13 residues. Germline assignment: CDR1 SGHRS and CDR2 YFSETQ. Trimming pared 1 base from V and 6 bases from J, leaving 8 bases between. The full variable domain, completed using reference TRBV5-1 and TRBJ2-1, is KAGVTQTPRYLIKTRGQQVTLSCSPISGHRSVSWYQQTPGQGLQFLFEYFSETQRNKGNFPGRFSGRQFSNSRSEMNVSTLELGDSALYLCASSLLEINEQFFGPGTRLTVL.

The J gene is TRBJ1-1, the V gene TRBV7-9; the match to TRBD1 covers 11 bases. The CDR3 is 16 amino acids. Germline V gene data show CDR1 as SEHNR and CDR2 as FQNEAQ (reference sequence). Trimming at V came to 0 bases and at J to 4 bases, leaving 4 bases not matched to a gene. Written as DNA, the CDR3 is TGTGCCAGCAGCTTAGCCGGGGGGACAGGGGGCACTGAAGCTTTCTTT. This translates into CASSLAGGTGGTEAFF.

The chain links TRBV29-1 to TRBJ1-5; TRBD1 agrees at 7 bases. Germline loops: CDR1 SQVTM, CDR2 ANQGSEA. This CDR3 contains 14 residues. The J segment lost 5 bases and the V segment lost 7 bases, leaving 11 bases of the junction unmatched. The CDR3 DNA sequence: TGCAGCGCTTCCGGGACAGACCCAGATCAGCCCCAGCATTTT. Encoded protein: CSASGTDPDQPQHF.

The rearrangement links TRBV11-2 to TRBJ2-3; 7 bases agree with TRBD1. Per germline, CDR1 SGHAT and CDR2 FQNNGV. Trimming took 5 bases from V and 4 from J; bases not matched to a gene: 9. This CDR3 is built from 15 residues. The CDR3 sequence: CASSTGAAEADTQYF. In DNA form, the CDR3 reads TGTGCCAGCAGCACAGGGGCTGCGGAGGCAGATACGCAGTATTTT.

This chain connects TRBV7-9 to TRBJ1-2; D not resolved. The germline V gene has CDR1 SEHNR and CDR2 FQNEAQ (reference sequence). The CDR3 runs 15 residues. V lost 5 bases, J lost 2 bases, and 15 bases lay in between. CDR3 nucleotides: TGTGCCAGCAGCCCGTCGGCCACCGGGAACTATGGCTACACCTTC. Translating it yields CASSPSATGNYGYTF.

This clone was recorded only once. The sample carries other DNA sequences with the same CDR3. The genes are TRBV18 and TRBJ1-1, with D tentatively TRBD1 (6 bases). V was cut by 2 bases and J by 5 bases, with 15 bases left in between. The CDR3 is 15 residues long. From germline, CDR1 is KGHSH and CDR2 LQKENI. CDR3 bases: TGTGCCAGCTCACCAGGAGACAGGCCGGGGACTGAAGCTTTCTTT. The encoded protein is CASSPGDRPGTEAFF.

Details on this clone: The sample holds other DNA sequences that translate to the same CDR3. The rearrangement uses TRBV18 and TRBJ2-1; D possibly uses TRBD1 or TRBD2 (6 bases each). V was trimmed by 3 bases and J by 8 bases, leaving 8 bases between them. CDR1 and CDR2 (germline): KGHSH, LQKENI. The CDR3 loop spans 12 amino acids. The CDR3 sequence: CASSPGGDEQFF. CDR3 sequence (DNA): TGTGCCAGCTCACCGGGGGGCGATGAGCAGTTCTTC.

The chain uses TRBV5-1 and TRBJ2-7; D might be TRBD1 (5 bases). The CDR3 runs to 15 residues. Per germline, CDR1 SGHRS and CDR2 YFSETQ. Trimming removed 1 base at V and 7 bases at J, with 18 bases between. CDR3 protein: CASSLQGAQVREQYF. The DNA of the CDR3 is TGCGCCAGCAGCTTGCAGGGTGCCCAGGTAAGAGAGCAGTACTTC.

In DNA, the CDR3 is TGCGCCAGCAGCCTCCTCTTAGCGGGGGGGATCCAAGAGACCCAGTACTTC. Its protein product is CASSLLLAGGIQETQYF. The gene calls are TRBV4-1 and TRBJ2-5; 11 bases are shared with TRBD2. J was trimmed by 1 base and V by 4 bases; bases with no gene match: 8. CDR3 length equals 17 residues. Germline V gene lookup returns CDR1 MGHRA and CDR2 YSYEKL.

This chain joins TRBV7-9 and TRBJ2-1; 9 bases are a match to TRBD1. Germline-derived CDR1 and CDR2 are SEHNR and FQNEAQ (reference sequence). This CDR3 has 17 amino acids. Trimming at V came to 2 bases and at J to 2 bases, leaving 7 bases not matched to a gene. The CDR3 sequence is CASSLTGTGRAYNEQFF. CDR3 DNA sequence: TGTGCCAGCAGCTTAACGGGGACAGGGAGGGCCTACAATGAGCAGTTCTTC.

The chain employs TRBV7-2 and TRBJ2-3; TRBD2 is a possible D gene (5 bases). Per germline, CDR1 SGHTA and CDR2 FQGNSA. The CDR3 spans 13 residues. Between the trimmed V and J ends, which lost 6 bases and 3 bases, there was a span of 10 bases. CDR3 loop: CASRRRWTDTQYF. The CDR3 DNA is TGTGCCAGCAGAAGGAGGTGGACAGATACGCAGTATTTT.

The CDR3 loop reads CASSLGGGTDNYGYTF. The CDR3 DNA reads as TGTGCCAGCAGCTTGGGAGGTGGGACAGATAACTATGGCTACACCTTC. V is TRBV5-5 and J is TRBJ1-2, with 7 bases identical to TRBD1. This CDR3 contains 16 residues. Germline loops: CDR1 SGHKS, CDR2 YYEKEE (reference sequence). V shed 0 bases and J 1 base; nucleotides not matched to a gene: 6.

In DNA, the CDR3 is TGCGCCAGCAGCGGGCTGGGACTAGCTCGGGACAATGAGCAGTTCTTC. Protein sequence: CASSGLGLARDNEQFF. V and J are TRBV5-1 and TRBJ2-1, with 9 bases aligning to TRBD2. This CDR3 has 16 amino acids. The trim removed 4 bases at V and 5 bases at J, leaving 10 bases unmatched. Germline V gene lookup returns CDR1 SGHRS and CDR2 YFSETQ.

The chain employs TRBV6-5 and TRBJ1-6; D uncertain. The CDR3 contains 12 residues. Trimming took off 6 bases at V and 7 bases at J, with 7 bases between the two ends. CDR1 and CDR2 from the germline V gene are MNHEY and SVGAGI. The chain's CDR3 is CASRDGNSPLHF. CDR3 bases: TGTGCCAGCAGGGACGGGAATTCACCCCTCCACTTT.

This chain connects TRBV4-1 to TRBJ2-5; D gene uncertain. The V gene's germline CDR1 is MGHRA and CDR2 YSYEKL. V was cut by 0 bases and J by 1 base, with 9 bases left in between. The CDR3 contains 15 residues. The DNA of the CDR3 is TGCGCCAGCAGCCAAGACGGACGCGTCCAAGAGACCCAGTACTTC. Protein sequence: CASSQDGRVQETQYF.

The chain couples TRBV11-2 to TRBJ2-7; no clear D. The CDR3 is 14 residues long. V lost 0 bases to trimming and J lost 4 bases, with 10 bases between them. Germline V gives CDR1 SGHAT, CDR2 FQNNGV. The CDR3 protein is CASSLEVNPYEQYV. In DNA form, the CDR3 reads TGTGCCAGCAGCTTAGAGGTGAATCCATACGAGCAGTACGTC.

CDR3 protein: CASSQRVRAGGAGADTQYF. CDR3 in DNA: TGCGCCAGCAGCCAAAGGGTCCGAGCAGGGGGGGCCGGCGCAGATACGCAGTATTTT. The J gene is TRBJ2-3, the V gene TRBV4-1, with D perhaps matching TRBD1 or TRBD2 (7 bases each). This CDR3 is 19 amino acids long. V was clipped by 2 bases and J by 4 bases, with 25 bases between them. The germline V gene encodes CDR1 MGHRA and CDR2 YSYEKL.

CDR3 region: CASSLAPAADTQYF. CDR3 DNA sequence: TGCGCCAGCAGCTTGGCCCCGGCAGCAGATACGCAGTATTTT. The chain carries TRBV5-1 and TRBJ2-3; no clear D. Trimming stripped 0 bases from V and 4 bases from J, with 9 bases between. Germline V gene data show CDR1 as SGHRS and CDR2 as YFSETQ. This CDR3 is built from 14 residues.

The gene calls are TRBV30 and TRBJ2-2; 10 bases line up with TRBD2. This CDR3 is built from 16 residues. Germline-derived CDR1 and CDR2 are GTSNPN and SVGIG (reference sequence). J lost 6 bases, V lost 4 bases, and 11 bases had no gene match. In nucleotides, the CDR3 is TGTGCCTGGAAAGAGCGGGGGGGCAAGTTCTCCGGGGAGCTGTTTTTT. It yields the protein CAWKERGGKFSGELFF.

This sequence joins TRBV5-1 and TRBJ1-3; D gene ambiguous. This CDR3 spans 15 amino acids. Germline V gene data show CDR1 as SGHRS and CDR2 as YFSETQ. The V end was cut by 0 bases, the J end by 1 base, with 8 bases between. The CDR3 region is CASSLAGSSGNTIYF. CDR3 DNA: TGCGCCAGCAGCTTGGCCGGGAGTTCTGGAAACACCATATATTTT.

The CDR3 sequence is CASSAQLSGANVLTF. In DNA, the CDR3 is TGTGCCAGCTCTGCTCAGCTCTCTGGGGCCAACGTCCTGACTTTC. The chain recombines TRBV18 with TRBJ2-6; D is ambiguous. This CDR3 is 15 amino acids long. V lost 6 bases and J lost 0, with 9 bases in between. Germline V gene sequence: CDR1 KGHSH, CDR2 LQKENI.

This clone was picked up a small number of times. The V and J genes are TRBV7-2 and TRBJ2-3; no definite D call. V was trimmed by 4 bases and J by 14 bases, leaving 19 bases between them. The CDR3 spans 13 residues. The germline V gene has CDR1 SGHTA and CDR2 FQGNSA. The CDR3 protein is CASSSKEYGARYF. The CDR3 nucleotides are TGTGCCAGCAGCTCCAAAGAGTACGGTGCTCGGTATTTT.